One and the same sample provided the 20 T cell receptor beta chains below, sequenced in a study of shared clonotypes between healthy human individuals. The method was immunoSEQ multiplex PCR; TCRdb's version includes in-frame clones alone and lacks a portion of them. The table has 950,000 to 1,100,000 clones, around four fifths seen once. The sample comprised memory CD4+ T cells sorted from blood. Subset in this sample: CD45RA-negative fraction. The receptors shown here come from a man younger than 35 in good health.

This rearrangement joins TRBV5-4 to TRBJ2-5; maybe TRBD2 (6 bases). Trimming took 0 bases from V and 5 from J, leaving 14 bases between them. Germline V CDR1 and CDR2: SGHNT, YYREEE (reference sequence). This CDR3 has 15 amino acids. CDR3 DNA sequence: TGTGCCAGCAGCTTGGTCGGGGCCGGAGGGGAGACCCAGTACTTC. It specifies CASSLVGAGGETQYF.

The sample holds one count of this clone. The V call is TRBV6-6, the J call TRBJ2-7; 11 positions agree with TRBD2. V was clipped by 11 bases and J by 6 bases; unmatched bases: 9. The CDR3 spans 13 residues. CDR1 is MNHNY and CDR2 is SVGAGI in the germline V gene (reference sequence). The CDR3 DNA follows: TGTGCCGGGGCGACTAGCGGGGTCTCCGAGCAGTACTTC. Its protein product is CAGATSGVSEQYF.

CDR3 sequence (DNA): TGCAGCGTTGTGGCTCAAGCTAACTATGGCTACACCTTC. This gives the protein CSVVAQANYGYTF. The chain carries TRBV29-1 and TRBJ1-2; the D is unclear. This CDR3 has 13 amino acids. The germline V and J ends were trimmed by 4 bases and 0 bases, with 9 bases remaining between them. Germline V gene lookup returns CDR1 SQVTM and CDR2 ANQGSEA.

The CDR3 bases are TGCGCCAGCAGCTTAAACCCAGGGGGCGAAAAATCTGGCTACACCTTC. This sequence encodes CASSLNPGGEKSGYTF. The J gene is TRBJ1-2, the V gene TRBV5-1; 8 positions match TRBD1. Germline V gene sequence: CDR1 SGHRS, CDR2 YFSETQ. This CDR3 region has 16 residues. With 2 bases clipped from V and 7 bases from J, the junction kept 13 bases outside the gene matches.

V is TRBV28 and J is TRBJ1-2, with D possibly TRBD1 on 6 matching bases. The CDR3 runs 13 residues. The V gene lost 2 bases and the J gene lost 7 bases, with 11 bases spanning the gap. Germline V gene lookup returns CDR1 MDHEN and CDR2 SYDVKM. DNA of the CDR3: TGTGCCAGCAGTTTACAGGGGACGAGTGGCTACACCTTC. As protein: CASSLQGTSGYTF.

CDR3: CASSQGRQGYQPQHF. As DNA, the CDR3 is TGCGCCAGCAGCCAAGGCCGACAGGGGTATCAGCCCCAGCATTTT. This chain links TRBV4-1 with TRBJ1-5; 8 positions agree with TRBD1. Germline CDR1 reads MGHRA; CDR2 reads YSYEKL. CDR3 length: 15 residues. J was trimmed by 5 bases and V by 1 base; bases with no gene match: 4.

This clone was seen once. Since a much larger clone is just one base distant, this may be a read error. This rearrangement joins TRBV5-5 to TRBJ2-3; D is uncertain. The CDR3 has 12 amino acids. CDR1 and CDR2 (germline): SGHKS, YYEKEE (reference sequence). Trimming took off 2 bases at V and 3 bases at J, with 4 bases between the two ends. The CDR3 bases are TGTGCCAGCAGCTTAAAAACAGATACGCAGTATTTT. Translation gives CASSLKTDTQYF.

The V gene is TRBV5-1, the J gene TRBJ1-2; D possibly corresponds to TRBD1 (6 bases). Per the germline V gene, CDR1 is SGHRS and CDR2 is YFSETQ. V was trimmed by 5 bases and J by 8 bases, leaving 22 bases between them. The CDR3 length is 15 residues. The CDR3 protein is CASSRMDGRGSGYTF. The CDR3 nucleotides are TGCGCCAGCAGTCGAATGGACGGCAGGGGAAGCGGCTACACCTTC.

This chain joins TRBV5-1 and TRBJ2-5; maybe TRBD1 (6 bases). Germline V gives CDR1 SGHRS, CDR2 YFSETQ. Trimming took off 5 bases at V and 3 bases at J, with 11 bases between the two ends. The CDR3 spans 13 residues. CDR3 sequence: CASSRDTEETQYF. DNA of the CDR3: TGCGCCAGCAGTCGGGACACAGAAGAGACCCAGTACTTC.

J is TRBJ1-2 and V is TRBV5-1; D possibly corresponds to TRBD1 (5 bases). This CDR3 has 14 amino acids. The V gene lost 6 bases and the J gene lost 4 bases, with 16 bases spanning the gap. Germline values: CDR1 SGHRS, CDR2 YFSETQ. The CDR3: CASKATDSSYGYTF. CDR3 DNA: TGCGCCAGCAAAGCCACCGACAGCTCCTATGGCTACACCTTC.

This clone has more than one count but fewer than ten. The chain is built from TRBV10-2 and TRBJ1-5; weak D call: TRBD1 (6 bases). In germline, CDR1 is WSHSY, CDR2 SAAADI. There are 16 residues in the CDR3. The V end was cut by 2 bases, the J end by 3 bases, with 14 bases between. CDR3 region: CASSETGQGTNQPQHF. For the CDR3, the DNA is TGCGCCAGCAGTGAGACCGGCCAGGGGACCAATCAGCCCCAGCATTTT.

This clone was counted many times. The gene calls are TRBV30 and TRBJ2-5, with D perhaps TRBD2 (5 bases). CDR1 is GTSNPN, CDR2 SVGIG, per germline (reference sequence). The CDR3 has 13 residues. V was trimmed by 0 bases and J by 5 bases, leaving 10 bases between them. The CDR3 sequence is CAWSVEGEETQYF. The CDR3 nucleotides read TGTGCCTGGAGTGTTGAGGGAGAGGAGACCCAGTACTTC.

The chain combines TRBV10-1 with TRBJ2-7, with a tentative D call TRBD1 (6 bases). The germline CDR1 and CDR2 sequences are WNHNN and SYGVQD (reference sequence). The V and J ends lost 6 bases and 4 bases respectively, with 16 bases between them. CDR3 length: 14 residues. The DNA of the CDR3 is TGCGCCAGCAGGGCCTCGACAGGACCATACGAGCAGTACTTC. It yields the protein CASRASTGPYEQYF.

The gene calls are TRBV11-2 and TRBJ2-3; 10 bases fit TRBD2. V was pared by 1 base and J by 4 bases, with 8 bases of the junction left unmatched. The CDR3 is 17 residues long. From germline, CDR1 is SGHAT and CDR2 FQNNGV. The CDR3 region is CASSLGGSGGTSDTQYF. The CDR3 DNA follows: TGTGCCAGCAGCTTAGGGGGTAGCGGGGGGACCTCAGATACGCAGTATTTT.

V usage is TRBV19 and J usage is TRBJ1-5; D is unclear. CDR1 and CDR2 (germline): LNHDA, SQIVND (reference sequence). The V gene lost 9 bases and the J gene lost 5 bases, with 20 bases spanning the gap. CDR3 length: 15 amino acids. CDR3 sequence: CASTKEAAAHQPQHF. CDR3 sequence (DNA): TGTGCCAGCACAAAGGAGGCCGCCGCTCATCAGCCCCAGCATTTT.

The CDR3 DNA is TGTGCCAGCAGCTTGGGGCCTTCTGGCTACACCTTC. Amino acid sequence: CASSLGPSGYTF. The chain carries TRBV5-6 and TRBJ1-2; no clear D. The germline CDR1 and CDR2 sequences are SGHDT and YYEEEE. Deletions cut 0 bases from V and 7 bases from J, with 7 bases between. The CDR3 has 12 amino acids.

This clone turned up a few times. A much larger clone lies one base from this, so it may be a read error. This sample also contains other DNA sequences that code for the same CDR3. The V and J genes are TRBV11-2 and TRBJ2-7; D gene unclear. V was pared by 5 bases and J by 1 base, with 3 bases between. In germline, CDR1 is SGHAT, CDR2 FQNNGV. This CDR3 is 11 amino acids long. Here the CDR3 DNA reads TGTGCCAGCAGCGCATCCTACGAGCAGTACTTC. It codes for CASSASYEQYF.

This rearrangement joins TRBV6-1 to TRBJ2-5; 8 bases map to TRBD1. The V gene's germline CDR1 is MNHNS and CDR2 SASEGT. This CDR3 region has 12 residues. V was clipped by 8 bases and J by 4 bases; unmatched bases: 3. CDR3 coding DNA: TGTGCCAGCGGACAGGGAAGAGAGACCCAGTACTTC. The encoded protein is CASGQGRETQYF.

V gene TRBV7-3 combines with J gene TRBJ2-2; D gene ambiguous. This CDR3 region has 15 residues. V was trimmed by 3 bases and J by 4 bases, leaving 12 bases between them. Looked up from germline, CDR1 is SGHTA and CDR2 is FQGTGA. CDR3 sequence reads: CASSFGSLATGELFF. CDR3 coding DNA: TGTGCCAGCAGCTTCGGCAGTTTAGCCACCGGGGAGCTGTTTTTT.

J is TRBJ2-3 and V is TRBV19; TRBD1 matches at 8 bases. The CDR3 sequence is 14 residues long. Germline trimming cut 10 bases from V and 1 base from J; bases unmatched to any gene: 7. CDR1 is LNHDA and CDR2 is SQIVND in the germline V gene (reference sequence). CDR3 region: CATTWGQGTDTQYF. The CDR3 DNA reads TGTGCCACTACCTGGGGACAGGGCACAGATACGCAGTATTTT.